This T cell receptor beta chain was sequenced in a study of blood T cell repertoires in COVID-19. V lost 3 bases, J lost 6 bases, and 11 bases lay in between. This CDR3 contains 13 residues. Germline values: CDR1 LGHNA, CDR2 YNFKEQ. The authors' processing: Amplifying reference gene primers gave estimates of nucleated cell counts. Profiled with immunoSEQ multiplex PCR; TCRdb holds only in-frame clones, not every one. That table supplies the V and J calls and clone size; D and trimming were determined from the DNA. The sample lists over 150,000 clones, 82% occurring once. The TCR sequence derives from a woman older than 75 with active or convalescent COVID-19. The sequencing sample was made of peripheral blood. The rearrangement joins TRBV4-2 to TRBJ1-1, with D possibly being TRBD1 (6 bases). CDR3 in DNA: TGTGCCAGCAGCCACCTGGACAGATCTGAAGCTTTCTTT. It translates to CASSHLDRSEAFF.